This TCR beta chain emerged from a study of intratumoral heterogeneity in liver cancer. Points from the study as a whole: Tumor-infiltrating lymphocytes were acknowledged as under-represented in the sampling. Reportedly, regional differences in tumor-infiltrating lymphocyte burden estimated from RNA-seq held up under TCR sequencing.

This clone came up a few times. Its antigen remains unidentified. Each tumour sample represents a distinct, spatially separated region of the hepatocellular carcinoma nodule. This table comes from immunoSEQ multiplex PCR, and its TCRdb copy is limited to in-frame clones, with some not included. The repertoire holds approximately 2,500 clones, over 55% seen once, with around 50% in the top ten. The V gene's germline CDR1 is DFQATT and CDR2 SNEGSKA (reference sequence). The V end was cut by 3 bases, the J end by 1 base, with 10 bases between. CDR3 length: 14 residues. This receptor was obtained from an older woman with hepatocellular carcinoma. The chain has TRBV20-1 and TRBJ2-1, with unresolved D. This material consisted of tumor tissue, taken before any cancer treatment. CDR3 in amino acids: CSASRGLSYNEQFF. The DNA of the CDR3 is TGCAGTGCTAGTAGAGGCCTATCCTACAATGAGCAGTTCTTC.